This TCR beta chain was recovered during a study of blood T cells in healthy people across ages. Together with a sample-barcoded 5' primer, a J-beta primer mix was included in a second PCR lasting 7 to 11 cycles. TCRdb ran MiXCR on the 5' RACE reads and lists one entry per CDR3 protein. The profile shows about 1.4 million distinct CDR3 sequences, 55% to 75% of them singletons. V was clipped by 0 bases and J by 6 bases, with 6 bases between them. The CDR3 totals 13 residues. CDR1 and CDR2 (germline): MNHEY, SVGEGT. They isolated at least 6 million PBMCs from each sample. The chain is built from TRBV6-2 or TRBV6-3 and TRBJ1-5; D unclear. Sequencing input: blood. This TCR was recovered from a man between 18 and 29 years old in good health. CDR3 residues: CASSYSNVQPQHF. In nucleotides, the CDR3 is TGTGCCAGCAGTTACTCGAACGTTCAGCCCCAGCATTTT.